One sample yielded the 31 T cell receptor beta chains listed below, sequenced in a study of identical twins. MiXCR, run by TCRdb on the 5' RACE reads, gives a single entry per CDR3 protein. The sample shows 450,000 or so distinct CDR3 sequences, about 14% of them seen only once. These data were also filed under a second study, of yellow fever vaccine responses in identical twins.

Sequenced input: CD4+ T cells sorted from blood. The origin of the receptors is a woman aged 18-30 years in good health.

This clonotype has only a few counts. This chain uses TRBV27 with TRBJ1-6, with D unclear. Trimming shortened V by 1 base and J by 14 bases, and 15 bases separated the two germline ends. The CDR3 loop spans 14 amino acids. Germline loops: CDR1 MNHEY, CDR2 SMNVEV (reference sequence). The DNA of the CDR3 is TGTGCCAGCAGTTTATTACTAAGGGAGGGTACCCTCCACTTT. Translated, it gives CASSLLLREGTLHF.

This clonotype was detected many times. The chain links TRBV11-2 to TRBJ2-5, with 8 bases aligning to TRBD2. The CDR3 runs to 18 residues. V gave up 4 bases and J gave up 4 bases; unmatched junction bases: 17. CDR1 is SGHAT, CDR2 FQNNGV, per germline. In DNA form, the CDR3 reads TGTGCCAGCAGCTCCCCCCTTCTTCGCAGCGGGAGCTTAGAGACCCAGTACTTC. This encodes CASSSPLLRSGSLETQYF.

The V call is TRBV2, the J call TRBJ1-2; no definite D call. The CDR3 sequence is 13 residues long. The V gene lost 4 bases and the J gene lost 4 bases, with 10 bases spanning the gap. The germline CDR1 and CDR2 sequences are SNHLY and FYNNEI. The DNA for the CDR3 is TGTGCCAGCAGTGGCTCAGGTGGCTATGGCTACACCTTC. Translating gives CASSGSGGYGYTF. Supplemented by reference TRBV2 and TRBJ1-2, the full variable domain reads EPEVTQTPSHQVTQMGQEVILRCVPISNHLYFYWYRQILGQKVEFLVSFYNNEISEKSEIFDDQFSVERPDGSNFTLKIRSTKLEDSAMYFCASSGSGGYGYTFGSGTRLTVV.

This clonotype occurred a few times. The chain carries TRBV12-3 or TRBV12-4 and TRBJ2-3; possibly TRBD2 for D (6 bases). V dropped 8 bases and J dropped 5 bases, with 17 bases sitting between them. The CDR3 is 14 residues long. CDR3 in amino acids: CASAYVGGVDTQYF. The CDR3 DNA is TGTGCCAGCGCCTACGTGGGGGGAGTAGATACGCAGTATTTT.

This clonotype was counted at least ten times. V usage is TRBV7-2 and J usage is TRBJ1-1, with D uncertain. From germline, CDR1 is SGHTA and CDR2 FQGNSA. With 5 bases removed from V and 2 bases from J, the gap between germline ends came to 9 bases. The CDR3 sequence is 13 residues long. This CDR3 is CASSPSFNTEAFF. CDR3 nucleotide sequence: TGTGCCAGCAGCCCCTCTTTTAACACTGAAGCTTTCTTT. Full variable domain (missing parts from reference TRBV7-2 and TRBJ1-1): GAGVSQSPSNKVTEKGKDVELRCDPISGHTALYWYRQSLGQGLEFLIYFQGNSAPDKSGLPSDRFSAERTGGSVSTLTIQRTQQEDSAVYLCASSPSFNTEAFFGQGTRLTVV.

This clonotype has a count of ten or more. The chain has TRBV29-1 and TRBJ2-1; no clear D. This CDR3 is built from 14 residues. Trimming stripped 5 bases from V and 0 bases from J, with 11 bases between. Germline V CDR1 and CDR2: SQVTM, ANQGSEA. In DNA form, the CDR3 reads TGCAGCGTTCCAGGACCGAGCTCCTACAATGAGCAGTTCTTC. This sequence encodes CSVPGPSSYNEQFF.

The V call is TRBV7-8, the J call TRBJ2-1; 9 bases align to TRBD2. CDR1 is SGHVS and CDR2 is FQNEAQ in the germline V gene. The V segment lost 3 bases and the J segment 10 bases; nucleotides outside the gene matches: 4. CDR3 size: 13 residues. In nucleotides, the CDR3 is TGTGCCAGCAGCTTTGAGGGACTAGCCGAGCAGTTCTTC. This gives the protein CASSFEGLAEQFF.

The V gene is TRBV30, the J gene TRBJ1-4, with TRBD1 matching over 7 bases. The junction had 7 bases not matched to a gene; V was cut back by 4 bases and J by 8 bases. The CDR3 is 13 amino acids. From germline, CDR1 is GTSNPN and CDR2 SVGIG (reference sequence). DNA of the CDR3: TGTGCCTGGAAGGACAGGAGAAGGGAAAAACTGTTTTTT. This codes for CAWKDRRREKLFF.

The chain uses TRBV20-1 and TRBJ2-3; TRBD1 matches at 10 bases. CDR1 is DFQATT and CDR2 is SNEGSKA in the germline V gene (reference sequence). V was clipped by 5 bases and J by 4 bases; unmatched bases: 3. The CDR3 covers 13 residues. The DNA of the CDR3 is TGCAGTGCTGAGGACAGGGGGGCAGATACGCAGTATTTT. The encoded protein is CSAEDRGADTQYF.

CDR3 nucleotides: TGTGCCAGCAGCTTAAAGGGAGGTGCCTACAATGAGCAGTTCTTC. It specifies CASSLKGGAYNEQFF. This chain uses TRBV7-8 with TRBJ2-1; TRBD2 is a possible D gene (6 bases). CDR3 length: 15 residues. Germline lookup yields CDR1 SGHVS and CDR2 FQNEAQ. Deletions cut 2 bases from V and 2 bases from J, with 10 bases between.

The chain has TRBV20-1 and TRBJ2-5; D may be TRBD2 (6 bases). The germline V gene has CDR1 DFQATT and CDR2 SNEGSKA (reference sequence). The CDR3 is 18 residues long. Trimming took 5 bases from V and 4 from J, leaving 29 bases between them. Here the CDR3 DNA reads TGCAGTGCTGGGGTCGTTGCGACGTGGGTCGCGGGGTTAGAGACCCAGTACTTC. As protein: CSAGVVATWVAGLETQYF.

On this clonotype: The germline gene is not matched at one end of the junction; a read error may be the cause. The chain recombines TRBV6-5 with TRBJ2-3; the match to TRBD2 covers 9 bases. This CDR3 has 18 amino acids. Germline V gene sequence: CDR1 MNHEY, CDR2 SVGAGI. The CDR3 DNA follows: TGTGCCAGCAGTCACTCCGGGACTAGCCCCGCTCTCACAGATACGCAGTATTTT. The encoded protein is CASSHSGTSPALTDTQYF.

This clonotype turned up a few times. The chain has TRBV7-2 and TRBJ2-5; 8 bases align to TRBD2. This CDR3 region has 14 residues. Trimming at V came to 3 bases and at J to 6 bases, leaving 6 bases not matched to a gene. Germline CDR1 is SGHTA and CDR2 is FQGNSA. CDR3 sequence: CASSLSGRMQTQYF. CDR3 DNA sequence: TGTGCCAGCAGCTTGAGCGGGAGAATGCAGACCCAGTACTTC.

The J gene is TRBJ2-2, the V gene TRBV7-2; maybe TRBD2 (7 bases). From germline, CDR1 is SGHTA and CDR2 FQGNSA. This CDR3 region has 16 residues. With 11 bases removed from V and 2 bases from J, the gap between germline ends came to 21 bases. This CDR3 is CAFPRGAGANTGELFF. Here the CDR3 DNA reads TGTGCCTTTCCCCGGGGGGCGGGGGCCAACACCGGGGAGCTGTTTTTT.

This clonotype was recorded a few times. This sequence joins TRBV3-1 and TRBJ2-2; the D gene is possibly TRBD1 (6 bases). CDR1 is LGHDT, CDR2 YNNKEL, per germline (reference sequence). V lost 2 bases and J 1 base, leaving 11 bases between the germline ends. This CDR3 is built from 16 residues. CDR3 coding DNA: TGTGCCAGCAGCCAAAGGGGGAGCGGGAACACCGGGGAGCTGTTTTTT. Protein product: CASSQRGSGNTGELFF.

In this sample, this clonotype turned up a few times. The chain joins TRBV20-1 to TRBJ2-3; D ambiguous. The CDR3 totals 13 residues. V lost 3 bases and J lost 5, with 12 bases in between. Germline V CDR1 and CDR2: DFQATT, SNEGSKA (reference sequence). CDR3 sequence: CSASKVLGDTQYF. The CDR3 DNA is TGCAGTGCTAGCAAGGTATTGGGAGATACGCAGTATTTT.

This clonotype was detected many times. This chain connects TRBV11-2 to TRBJ2-1; TRBD1 aligns across 7 bases. Germline assignment: CDR1 SGHAT and CDR2 FQNNGV. This CDR3 is built from 13 residues. J lost 9 bases, V lost 6 bases, and 8 bases had no gene match. CDR3 residues: CASRKGQGVEQFF. CDR3 nucleotide sequence: TGTGCCAGCAGAAAGGGGCAGGGGGTTGAGCAGTTCTTC.

The table lists this clonotype with a few counts. The rearrangement uses TRBV11-2 and TRBJ2-5; 12 bases match TRBD1. V lost 1 base, J lost 5 bases, and 5 bases stayed unmatched. Germline CDR1 is SGHAT and CDR2 is FQNNGV. The CDR3 is 16 residues long. This CDR3 is CASSLVVGQGAETQYF. CDR3 nucleotides: TGTGCCAGCAGCTTAGTTGTGGGACAGGGGGCTGAGACCCAGTACTTC.

This clonotype was observed at least ten times. The chain has TRBV18 and TRBJ2-1; 9 bases align to TRBD2. This CDR3 has 14 residues. The trim removed 6 bases at V and 14 bases at J, leaving 14 bases unmatched. Germline V gene sequence: CDR1 KGHSH, CDR2 LQKENI. CDR3 nucleotide sequence: TGTGCCAGCTCTGCGACTAGCGGTCCGAATGTGGAGTTCTTC. Its protein product is CASSATSGPNVEFF.

In this sample, this clonotype turned up many times. The genes are TRBV5-1 and TRBJ2-7; no clear D. The CDR3 loop spans 12 amino acids. Germline CDR1 reads SGHRS; CDR2 reads YFSETQ. Trimming cost V 0 bases and J 3 bases, with 4 bases left between them. This CDR3 reads CASSLDGYEQYF. For the CDR3, the DNA is TGCGCCAGCAGCTTGGATGGCTACGAGCAGTACTTC.

Many counts were recorded for this clonotype. V and J are TRBV4-1 and TRBJ1-5, with no clear D. Looked up from germline, CDR1 is MGHRA and CDR2 is YSYEKL. The V end was cut by 0 bases, the J end by 6 bases, with 18 bases between. The CDR3 contains 17 residues. Here the CDR3 reads CASSQDSIGGPSQPQHF. The CDR3 DNA is TGCGCCAGCAGCCAAGACTCCATTGGAGGCCCCAGTCAGCCCCAGCATTTT.

This clonotype has more than one count but fewer than ten. The V and J genes are TRBV20-1 and TRBJ1-5; 8 nucleotides line up with TRBD1. CDR1 and CDR2 (germline): DFQATT, SNEGSKA (reference sequence). V gave up 3 bases and J gave up 4 bases; unmatched junction bases: 5. This CDR3 has 14 residues. This chain's CDR3 is CSARTTGGNQPQHF. In nucleotides, the CDR3 is TGCAGTGCTAGGACCACAGGGGGAAATCAGCCCCAGCATTTT.

This clonotype was detected only a few times. This sequence joins TRBV20-1 and TRBJ2-7, with TRBD2 matching 9 bases. Losses at the gene ends were 6 bases for V and 5 bases for J; bases not matched to a gene: 14. The CDR3 runs to 15 residues. Germline CDR1 and CDR2: DFQATT and SNEGSKA (reference sequence). The CDR3 here is CSAKQSRGGHNEQYF. The CDR3 DNA sequence: TGCAGTGCCAAACAGTCGCGGGGGGGCCACAACGAGCAGTACTTC.

At least ten counts were recorded for this clonotype. The chain couples TRBV18 to TRBJ1-5; the D gene is possibly TRBD1 (6 bases). The CDR3 contains 17 residues. V lost 3 bases to trimming and J lost 0 bases, with 15 bases between them. Germline CDR1 is KGHSH and CDR2 is LQKENI. Here the CDR3 DNA reads TGTGCCAGCTCACCGGACTCCGGGACAAATAGCAATCAGCCCCAGCATTTT. It translates to CASSPDSGTNSNQPQHF.

In its sample, this clonotype was seen a few times. The chain employs TRBV18 and TRBJ2-5; 8 bases map to TRBD2. Trimming took 8 bases from V and 4 from J; bases not matched to a gene: 6. Germline V CDR1 and CDR2: KGHSH, LQKENI. The CDR3 totals 13 residues. The CDR3 is CASGTSGGETQYF. The CDR3 DNA sequence: TGTGCCAGCGGTACTAGCGGCGGAGAGACCCAGTACTTC.

This clonotype has a handful of counts. The chain recombines TRBV25-1 with TRBJ1-2; maybe TRBD1 (5 bases). The V end was cut by 2 bases, the J end by 6 bases, with 13 bases between. Looked up from germline, CDR1 is MGHDK and CDR2 is SYGVNS. The CDR3 runs 14 residues. Here the CDR3 reads CASSEPGGFDGYTF. The CDR3 coding sequence is TGTGCCAGCAGTGAACCCGGGGGATTTGATGGCTACACCTTC.

This chain connects TRBV5-5 to TRBJ2-5, with 7 bases matching TRBD1. Germline values: CDR1 SGHKS, CDR2 YYEKEE (reference sequence). Trimming took 1 base from V and 4 from J; bases not matched to a gene: 4. There are 14 residues in the CDR3. In DNA, the CDR3 is TGTGCCAGCAGCTTGAAGGGGGCGCGAGAGACCCAGTACTTC. Amino acid sequence: CASSLKGARETQYF.

Only a few counts were recorded for this clonotype. The chain links TRBV28 to TRBJ2-7; tentatively, D is TRBD1 or TRBD2 (5 bases each). The CDR3 has 12 residues. The germline V gene has CDR1 MDHEN and CDR2 SYDVKM. The V end lost 10 bases, the J end lost 2 bases, and 12 bases lay between the germline ends. CDR3 coding DNA: TGTGCCACCGGGACGGTAACCTACGAGCAGTACTTC. Translation gives CATGTVTYEQYF. The full variable domain, with the rest looked up from reference TRBV28 and TRBJ2-7, is DVKVTQSSRYLVKRTGEKVFLECVQDMDHENMFWYRQDPGLGLRLIYFSYDVKMKEKGDIPEGYSVSREKKERFSLILESASTNQTSMYLCATGTVTYEQYFGPGTRLTVT.

The table lists this clonotype with many counts. The CDR3: CASSFRGADTQYF. In nucleotides, the CDR3 is TGTGCCAGCAGCTTCAGGGGGGCAGATACGCAGTATTTT. The V gene is TRBV28, the J gene TRBJ2-3, with D perhaps TRBD1 (7 bases). The ends were cut back, 6 bases at V and 4 bases at J, with 11 bases in the middle. CDR3 length: 13 residues. CDR1 and CDR2 (germline): MDHEN, SYDVKM.

This clonotype was seen once. At one end, the junction sequence differs from germline, possibly due to a read error. The chain links TRBV20-1 to TRBJ2-1; weak D call: TRBD2 (6 bases). The CDR3 spans 17 residues. In germline, CDR1 is DFQATT, CDR2 SNEGSKA (reference sequence). The CDR3: CCARGGLRASADNEQFF. CDR3 DNA: TGCTGTGCTAGAGGCGGGCTCCGGGCTAGCGCTGACAATGAGCAGTTCTTC.

This clonotype was recorded once. CDR3 loop: CASSYLGRGSSYNEQFF. The CDR3 DNA sequence: TGTGCCAGCAGTTACTTGGGGAGGGGTAGCTCCTACAATGAGCAGTTCTTC. The chain couples TRBV6-5 to TRBJ2-1; 7 nucleotides align to TRBD2. J was trimmed by 0 bases and V by 1 base; bases with no gene match: 6. Germline CDR1 MNHEY, CDR2 SVGAGI. This CDR3 comprises 17 residues.